The T cell receptor beta chain described here comes from a study of T cells in Graves' hyperthyroidism and ophthalmopathy. Amplified TCR beta CDR3 regions derived from RNA transcripts. The HTBI primer set served for first-round RT-PCR of the TCR CDR3. MiXCR, applied by TCRdb to the multiplex PCR reads, yields one record per CDR3 protein. The sample carries around 500,000 distinct CDR3 sequences, about 15% recorded once. Germline V gives CDR1 MNHEY, CDR2 SMNVEV (reference sequence). The CDR3 covers 15 residues. Trimming shortened V by 5 bases and J by 6 bases, and 14 bases separated the two germline ends.

Sample: blood. The chain is built from TRBV27 and TRBJ1-6; D may be TRBD1 (6 bases). The receptor was derived from a woman in her forties with Graves' hyperthyroidism. CDR3 coding DNA: TGTGCCAGCAGTATGGAGGCAGGGGTTAATTCACCCCTCCACTTT. Encoded protein: CASSMEAGVNSPLHF.